This entry lists 26 T cell receptor beta chains sequenced from one sample in a study of cytomegalovirus exposure and HLA in healthy donors. The PCR had 60 Vbeta and 13 Jbeta primers. The repertoire was sequenced with immunoSEQ multiplex PCR; TCRdb's copy has only in-frame clones and lacks some. The table shows a few hundred thousand clones, with approximately 81% occurring only once. The source material was PBMCs. These receptors came from a woman aged 55-69 years in good health and CMV-seropositive.

J is TRBJ1-4 and V is TRBV7-9, with 7 nucleotides matching TRBD1. V shed 3 bases, J shed 4 bases, and the junction held 17 bases outside the gene matches. The CDR3 runs 19 residues. Germline-derived CDR1 and CDR2 are SEHNR and FQNEAQ (reference sequence). For the CDR3, the DNA is TGTGCCAGCAGCTTCGGAGACAGGGCACTAATTTACGGTAATGAAAAACTGTTTTTT. Residues: CASSFGDRALIYGNEKLFF.

This clone has only a few counts. The chain couples TRBV6-1 to TRBJ1-2; 9 nucleotides line up with TRBD1. Unmatched junction bases numbered 11, after V lost 11 bases and J lost 4 bases. The CDR3 has 14 residues. Germline CDR1 MNHNS, CDR2 SASEGT. This CDR3 reads CASSPGTGSYGYTF. In nucleotides, the CDR3 is TGTGCCTCCAGTCCCGGGACAGGGAGCTATGGCTACACCTTC.

The rearrangement joins TRBV27 to TRBJ2-1; 10 nucleotides line up with TRBD2. Germline trimming cut 5 bases from V and 4 bases from J; bases unmatched to any gene: 5. CDR1 is MNHEY and CDR2 is SMNVEV in the germline V gene (reference sequence). This CDR3 contains 15 residues. The CDR3 DNA follows: TGTGCCAGCAGTCTAACTAGCGGGACTTACAATGAGCAGTTCTTC. Translated, it gives CASSLTSGTYNEQFF.

This chain links TRBV9 with TRBJ2-1, with TRBD2 as a possible D gene (5 bases). Germline loops: CDR1 SGDLS, CDR2 YYNGEE. Trimming left V 4 bases short and J 10 bases short, with 18 bases between. This CDR3 spans 14 amino acids. The CDR3 coding sequence is TGTGCCAGCAGCACCGGACTTATGATTGACGAGCAGTTCTTC. It codes for CASSTGLMIDEQFF.

The chain links TRBV7-3 to TRBJ2-1, with 11 bases identical to TRBD2. CDR1 is SGHTA, CDR2 FQGTGA, per germline. The J segment lost 3 bases and the V segment lost 5 bases, leaving 3 bases of the junction unmatched. This CDR3 spans 15 amino acids. In DNA, the CDR3 is TGTGCCAGCAGCATAGCGGGAGGGCTCTACAATGAGCAGTTCTTC. This gives the protein CASSIAGGLYNEQFF. The full variable domain, its missing parts supplied by reference TRBV7-3 and TRBJ2-1, is GAGVSQTPSNKVTEKGKYVELRCDPISGHTALYWYRQSLGQGPEFLIYFQGTGAADDSGLPNDRFFAVRPEGSVSTLKIQRTERGDSAVYLCASSIAGGLYNEQFFGPGTRLTVL.

V usage is TRBV7-2 and J usage is TRBJ2-7, with D unclear. The length of the CDR3 is 13 residues. Trimming took 3 bases from V and 3 from J, leaving 9 bases between them. Germline values: CDR1 SGHTA, CDR2 FQGNSA. Here the CDR3 reads CASSFGSHYEQYF. The CDR3 DNA is TGTGCCAGCAGCTTCGGTTCCCACTACGAGCAGTACTTC.

The V call is TRBV5-5, the J call TRBJ2-7, with TRBD1 as a possible D gene (6 bases). V shed 3 bases and J shed 6 bases, with 10 bases lying between them. Germline-derived CDR1 and CDR2 are SGHKS and YYEKEE (reference sequence). The CDR3 is 12 residues long. In nucleotides, the CDR3 is TGTGCCAGCAGCTGGACAGTGCCCGAGCAGTACTTC. Translated, it gives CASSWTVPEQYF.

The chain carries TRBV7-9 and TRBJ2-1, with 7 bases aligning to TRBD2. In germline, CDR1 is SEHNR, CDR2 FQNEAQ (reference sequence). The length of the CDR3 is 15 residues. After removal of 2 bases from V and 8 bases from J, the junction contained 9 bases not matched to a gene. The CDR3: CASSLQQGGVDEQFF. As DNA, the CDR3 is TGTGCCAGCAGCTTACAGCAGGGAGGGGTGGATGAGCAGTTCTTC. Drawing the rest from reference TRBV7-9 and TRBJ2-1, the complete variable domain is DTGVSQNPRHKITKRGQNVTFRCDPISEHNRLYWYRQTLGQGPEFLTYFQNEAQLEKSRLLSDRFSAERPKGSFSTLEIQRTEQGDSAMYLCASSLQQGGVDEQFFGPGTRLTVL.

On this clone: The junction differs from germline at one of its ends, possibly a read error. The chain is built from TRBV7-9 and TRBJ1-3; 8 bases map to TRBD1. Per germline, CDR1 SEHNR and CDR2 FQNEAQ (reference sequence). This CDR3 comprises 16 residues. The CDR3 DNA reads as TGTTCCAGCAGCTTTGGACAGGGCAGCTCTGGAAACACCATATATTTT. It codes for CSSSFGQGSSGNTIYF.

This chain links TRBV7-2 with TRBJ1-1; 7 bases are shared with TRBD1. The V gene's germline CDR1 is SGHTA and CDR2 FQGNSA. V shed 5 bases, J shed 0 bases, and the junction held 9 bases outside the gene matches. CDR3 length equals 16 residues. The CDR3 sequence is CASSRQGLVVNTEAFF. Here the CDR3 DNA reads TGTGCCAGCAGCCGACAGGGACTCGTTGTGAACACTGAAGCTTTCTTT.

V is TRBV7-9 and J is TRBJ2-5; TRBD1 matches at 7 bases. The CDR3 totals 14 residues. Germline V gene sequence: CDR1 SEHNR, CDR2 FQNEAQ (reference sequence). With 5 bases clipped from V and 1 base from J, the junction kept 4 bases outside the gene matches. DNA of the CDR3: TGTGCCAGCAGCCCGGGGACAGCCCAAGAGACCCAGTACTTC. Translating gives CASSPGTAQETQYF.

The rearrangement uses TRBV7-9 and TRBJ2-1; 10 nucleotides agree with TRBD2. Per germline, CDR1 SEHNR and CDR2 FQNEAQ (reference sequence). Germline trimming cut 10 bases from V and 7 bases from J; bases unmatched to any gene: 7. This CDR3 is built from 13 residues. The DNA for the CDR3 is TGTGCCATTGGACTAGCGGCTGGGAATGAGCAGTTCTTC. This translates into CAIGLAAGNEQFF.

This clone was recorded only once. The V gene is TRBV16, the J gene TRBJ2-7; 10 bases fit TRBD2. CDR1 is KGHSY and CDR2 is FQNENV in the germline V gene. Trimming at V came to 2 bases and at J to 2 bases, leaving 6 bases not matched to a gene. The CDR3 runs 16 residues. The CDR3 region has the DNA TGTGCCAGCAGCCAAGTACTAGCGGGACCGGCCTACGAGCAGTACTTC. Residues: CASSQVLAGPAYEQYF.

The chain has TRBV6-6 and TRBJ2-7; D is ambiguous. Germline loops: CDR1 MNHNY, CDR2 SVGAGI (reference sequence). This CDR3 has 11 residues. Deletions cut 4 bases from V and 6 bases from J, with 7 bases between. The DNA of the CDR3 is TGTGCCAGCAGTTCCAGTCTCGAGCAGTACTTC. This translates into CASSSSLEQYF.

The V gene is TRBV11-2, the J gene TRBJ1-1; D gene uncertain. CDR3 size: 13 residues. V was shortened by 0 bases and J by 4 bases, with 6 bases between the two germline ends. Per germline, CDR1 SGHAT and CDR2 FQNNGV. CDR3 loop: CASSLEGSTEAFF. The CDR3 region has the DNA TGTGCCAGCAGCTTAGAGGGGAGCACTGAAGCTTTCTTT.

Regarding this clone: Distinct nucleotide sequences in the sample also encode this CDR3. The chain is built from TRBV9 and TRBJ2-1; 10 positions agree with TRBD2. The CDR3 length is 15 residues. Germline V gene sequence: CDR1 SGDLS, CDR2 YYNGEE. With 2 bases clipped from V and 4 bases from J, the junction kept 3 bases outside the gene matches. Here the CDR3 reads CASSVGLAEYNEQFF. Written as DNA, the CDR3 is TGTGCCAGCAGCGTCGGACTAGCGGAATACAATGAGCAGTTCTTC. Based on the CDR3 plus reference TRBV9 and TRBJ2-1, the full variable domain is DSGVTQTPKHLITATGQRVTLRCSPRSGDLSVYWYQQSLDQGLQFLIQYYNGEERAKGNILERFSAQQFPDLHSELNLSSLELGDSALYFCASSVGLAEYNEQFFGPGTRLTVL.

This rearrangement joins TRBV2 to TRBJ1-3; D is uncertain. The V gene lost 7 bases and the J gene lost 1 base, with 11 bases spanning the gap. The CDR3 runs 14 residues. In germline, CDR1 is SNHLY, CDR2 FYNNEI. CDR3 amino acids: CASTPSGSGNTIYF. CDR3 DNA: TGTGCCAGCACCCCTTCGGGATCTGGAAACACCATATATTTT.

V gene TRBV28 combines with J gene TRBJ1-2, with a tentative D call TRBD1 (5 bases). The CDR3 spans 13 residues. Germline lookup yields CDR1 MDHEN and CDR2 SYDVKM. With 5 bases removed from V and 4 bases from J, the gap between germline ends came to 11 bases. CDR3 nucleotides: TGTGCCAGCAGTGTATCAGGGTCCTATGGCTACACCTTC. It is translated as CASSVSGSYGYTF.

The rearrangement uses TRBV2 and TRBJ2-1; weak D call: TRBD2 (6 bases). Germline CDR1 and CDR2: SNHLY and FYNNEI. The CDR3 is 10 amino acids. Trimming left V 8 bases short and J 7 bases short, with 6 bases between. CDR3 DNA sequence: TGTGCCAGCGGGGGGAATGAGCAGTTCTTC. It encodes CASGGNEQFF.

The gene calls are TRBV9 and TRBJ1-4; D may be TRBD1 (5 bases). Trimming took off 4 bases at V and 7 bases at J, with 17 bases between the two ends. The germline gives CDR1 SGDLS, CDR2 YYNGEE. The CDR3 is 15 amino acids. The CDR3 DNA reads TGTGCCAGCAGCCCCAGCGGGCGGGACCGTGAAAAACTGTTTTTT. Translating it yields CASSPSGRDREKLFF.

V is TRBV7-9 and J is TRBJ2-7; D possibly corresponds to TRBD1 (6 bases). Germline V CDR1 and CDR2: SEHNR, FQNEAQ (reference sequence). The germline V and J ends were trimmed by 2 bases and 2 bases, with 16 bases remaining between them. This CDR3 spans 16 amino acids. The CDR3, as DNA: TGTGCCAGCAGCTTAAAGGTAGGGGGAATCACCTACGAGCAGTACTTC. Its protein product is CASSLKVGGITYEQYF. Combining the CDR3 with reference TRBV7-9 and TRBJ2-7 gives the whole variable domain DTGVSQNPRHKITKRGQNVTFRCDPISEHNRLYWYRQTLGQGPEFLTYFQNEAQLEKSRLLSDRFSAERPKGSFSTLEIQRTEQGDSAMYLCASSLKVGGITYEQYFGPGTRLTVT.

The gene calls are TRBV5-4 and TRBJ1-3; D might be TRBD1 (6 bases). The CDR3 runs to 15 residues. CDR1 is SGHNT, CDR2 YYREEE, per germline (reference sequence). Trimming stripped 0 bases from V and 3 bases from J, with 10 bases between. Here the CDR3 reads CASSLDRAGGNTIYF. As DNA, the CDR3 is TGTGCCAGCAGCTTGGACAGGGCTGGTGGAAACACCATATATTTT.

V gene TRBV28 combines with J gene TRBJ2-5; D is possibly TRBD1 (10 bases). The CDR3 runs 18 residues. The ends were cut back, 5 bases at V and 5 bases at J, with 27 bases in the middle. The germline V gene encodes CDR1 MDHEN and CDR2 SYDVKM. The CDR3 sequence: CASSQDRGDSGGGETQYF. The CDR3 DNA follows: TGTGCCAGCAGTCAGGACAGGGGGGATAGCGGGGGCGGTGAGACCCAGTACTTC.

The sample holds a few counts of this clone. The V call is TRBV6-5, the J call TRBJ1-2, with TRBD1 matching 9 bases. The V gene's germline CDR1 is MNHEY and CDR2 SVGAGI. The CDR3 runs to 16 residues. Trimming cost V 4 bases and J 3 bases; bases outside gene matches: 9. CDR3 residues: CASSSVRDRVDYGYTF. The CDR3 nucleotides are TGTGCCAGCAGTTCTGTCCGGGACAGGGTTGACTATGGCTACACCTTC.

The rearrangement links TRBV6-6 to TRBJ2-1; maybe TRBD1 (6 bases). CDR1 is MNHNY, CDR2 SVGAGI, per germline (reference sequence). This CDR3 region has 11 residues. V was shortened by 6 bases and J by 8 bases, with 8 bases between the two germline ends. The CDR3 is CASRQGYEQFF. The CDR3, as DNA: TGTGCCAGCAGACAGGGCTATGAGCAGTTCTTC.

The V and J genes are TRBV5-1 and TRBJ1-1; 8 bases line up with TRBD1. Germline V gene data show CDR1 as SGHRS and CDR2 as YFSETQ. The CDR3 has 16 amino acids. The trim removed 9 bases at V and 0 bases at J, leaving 13 bases unmatched. Here the CDR3 DNA reads TGCGCCACCTCACCGGGACAGGTAGCCGTGAACACTGAAGCTTTCTTT. Amino acid sequence: CATSPGQVAVNTEAFF.